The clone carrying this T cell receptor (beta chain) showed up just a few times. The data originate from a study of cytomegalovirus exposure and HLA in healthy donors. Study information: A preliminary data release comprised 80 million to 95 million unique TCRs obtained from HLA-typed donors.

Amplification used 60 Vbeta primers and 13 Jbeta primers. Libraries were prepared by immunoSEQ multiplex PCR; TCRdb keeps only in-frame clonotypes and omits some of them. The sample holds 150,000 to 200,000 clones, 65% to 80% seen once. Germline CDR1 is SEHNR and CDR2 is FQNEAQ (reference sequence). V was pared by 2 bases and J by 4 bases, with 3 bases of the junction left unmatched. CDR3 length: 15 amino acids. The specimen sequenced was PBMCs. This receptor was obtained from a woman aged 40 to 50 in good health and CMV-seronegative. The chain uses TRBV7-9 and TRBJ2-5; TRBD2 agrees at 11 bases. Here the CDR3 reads CASSLTSGRRETQYF. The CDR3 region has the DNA TGTGCCAGCAGCTTAACTAGCGGGAGACGAGAGACCCAGTACTTC.